The T cell receptor (beta chain) described here comes from a study of early T cells in non-severe SARS-CoV-2 infection. Separate cDNA molecules each had unique molecular identifiers attached to them. TCRdb reprocessed the 5' RACE reads via MiXCR and lists one record per CDR3 protein. Of 95,000 to 110,000 distinct CDR3 sequences in the sample, around 10% were seen once. This clonotype was seen more than once but under ten times. As yet, its antigen is unknown. The CDR3 is 15 residues long. Findings and caveats of the study: VDJdb-based annotation leaned toward anti-spike CD8 responses and missed private and CD4 specificities.

The clonotype comes from an adult who was a healthcare worker with PCR-confirmed SARS-CoV-2 infection or an uninfected control (not recorded which). The genes are TRBV21-1 and TRBJ2-7; the D call of TRBD1 is as the table states it, not checked on the DNA. TRBV21-1 corresponds to a pseudogene. The sample comprised whole blood. For the CDR3, the DNA is TGTGCCAGCAGCGAAGGGACAGCTAATTCCTACGAGCAGTACTTC. Translated, it gives CASSEGTANSYEQYF.